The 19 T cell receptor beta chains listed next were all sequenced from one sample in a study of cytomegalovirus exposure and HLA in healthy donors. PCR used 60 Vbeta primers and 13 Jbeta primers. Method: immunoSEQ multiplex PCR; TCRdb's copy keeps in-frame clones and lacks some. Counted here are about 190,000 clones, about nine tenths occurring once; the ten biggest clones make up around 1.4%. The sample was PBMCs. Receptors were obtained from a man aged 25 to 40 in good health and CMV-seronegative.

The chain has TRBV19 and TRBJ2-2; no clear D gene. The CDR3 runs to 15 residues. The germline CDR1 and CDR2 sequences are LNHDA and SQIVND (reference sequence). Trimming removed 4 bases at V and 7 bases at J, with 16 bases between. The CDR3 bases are TGTGCCAGTAGTAATCTCCACCGAGGTATCGGGGAGCTGTTTTTT. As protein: CASSNLHRGIGELFF.

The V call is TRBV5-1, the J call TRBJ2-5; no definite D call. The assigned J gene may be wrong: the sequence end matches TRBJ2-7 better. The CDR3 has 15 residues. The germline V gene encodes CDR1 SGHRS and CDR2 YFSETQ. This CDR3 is CASSLARYSSYEQYF. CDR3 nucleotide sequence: TGCGCCAGCAGCTTGGCGAGGTATAGCTCCTACGAGCAGTACTTC.

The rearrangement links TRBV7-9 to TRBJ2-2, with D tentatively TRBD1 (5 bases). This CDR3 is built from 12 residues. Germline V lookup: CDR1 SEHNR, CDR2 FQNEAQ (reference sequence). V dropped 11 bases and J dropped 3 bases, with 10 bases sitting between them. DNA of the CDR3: TGTGCCGGATTGACAGACACCGGGGAGCTGTTTTTT. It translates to CAGLTDTGELFF.

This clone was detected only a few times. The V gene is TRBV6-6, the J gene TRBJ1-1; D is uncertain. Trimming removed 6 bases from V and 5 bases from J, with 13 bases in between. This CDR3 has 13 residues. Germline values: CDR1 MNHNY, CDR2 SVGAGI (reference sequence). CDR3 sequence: CASSPVGRTEAFF. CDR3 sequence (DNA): TGTGCCAGCAGCCCCGTGGGGAGAACTGAAGCTTTCTTT.

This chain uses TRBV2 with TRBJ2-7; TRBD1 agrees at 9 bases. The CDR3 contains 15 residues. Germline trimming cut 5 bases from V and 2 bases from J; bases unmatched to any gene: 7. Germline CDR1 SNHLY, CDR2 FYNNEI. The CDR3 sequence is CASSPDRGRAYEQYF. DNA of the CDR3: TGTGCCAGCAGTCCAGACAGGGGGAGAGCCTACGAGCAGTACTTC.

The CDR3: CASSLVDLNTGELFF. CDR3 DNA: TGTGCCAGCAGCTTAGTCGACTTGAACACCGGGGAGCTGTTTTTT. This chain joins TRBV7-2 and TRBJ2-2; D unresolved. This CDR3 has 15 residues. The V gene's germline CDR1 is SGHTA and CDR2 FQGNSA. V lost 1 base to trimming and J lost 1 base, with 7 bases between them. Based on the CDR3 plus reference TRBV7-2 and TRBJ2-2, the full variable domain is GAGVSQSPSNKVTEKGKDVELRCDPISGHTALYWYRQSLGQGLEFLIYFQGNSAPDKSGLPSDRFSAERTGGSVSTLTIQRTQQEDSAVYLCASSLVDLNTGELFFGEGSRLTVL.

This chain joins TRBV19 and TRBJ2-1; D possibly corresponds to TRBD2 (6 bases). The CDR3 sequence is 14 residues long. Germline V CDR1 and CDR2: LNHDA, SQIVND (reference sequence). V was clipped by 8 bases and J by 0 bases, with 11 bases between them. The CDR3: CASRDGSSYNEQFF. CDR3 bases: TGTGCCAGTCGGGACGGGAGCTCCTACAATGAGCAGTTCTTC.

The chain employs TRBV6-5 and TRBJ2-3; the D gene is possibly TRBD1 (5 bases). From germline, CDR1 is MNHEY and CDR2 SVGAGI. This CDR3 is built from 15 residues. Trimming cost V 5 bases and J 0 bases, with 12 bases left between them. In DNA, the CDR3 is TGTGCCAGCAGTGCCGACAGTTTTAGCACAGATACGCAGTATTTT. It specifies CASSADSFSTDTQYF.

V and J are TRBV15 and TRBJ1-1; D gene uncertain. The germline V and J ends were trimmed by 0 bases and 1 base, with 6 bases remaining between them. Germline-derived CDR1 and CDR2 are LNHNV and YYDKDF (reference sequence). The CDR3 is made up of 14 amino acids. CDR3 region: CATSRDGENTEAFF. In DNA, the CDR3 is TGTGCCACCAGCAGAGACGGGGAGAACACTGAAGCTTTCTTT.

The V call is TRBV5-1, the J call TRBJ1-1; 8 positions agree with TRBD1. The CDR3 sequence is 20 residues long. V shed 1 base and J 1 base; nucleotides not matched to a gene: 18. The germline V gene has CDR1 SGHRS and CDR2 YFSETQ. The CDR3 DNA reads TGCGCCAGCAGCTTGTTCTCAGGGGGCCCAACACAGCTAGGGAACACTGAAGCTTTCTTT. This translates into CASSLFSGGPTQLGNTEAFF.

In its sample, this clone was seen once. CDR3 nucleotide sequence: TGTGCCACCAGCAGATTCAACAGGGAAGCTTTCTTT. Its protein product is CATSRFNREAFF. The V gene is TRBV15, the J gene TRBJ1-1; weak D call: TRBD1 (5 bases). V shed 2 bases and J shed 8 bases, with 9 bases lying between them. Germline values: CDR1 LNHNV, CDR2 YYDKDF (reference sequence). This CDR3 contains 12 residues. The full variable domain, in which reference TRBV15 and TRBJ1-1 provide the parts outside the CDR3, is DAMVIQNPRYQVTQFGKPVTLSCSQTLNHNVMYWYQQKSSQAPKLLFHYYDKDFNNEADTPDNFQSRRPNTSFCFLDIRSPGLGDTAMYLCATSRFNREAFFGQGTRLTVV.

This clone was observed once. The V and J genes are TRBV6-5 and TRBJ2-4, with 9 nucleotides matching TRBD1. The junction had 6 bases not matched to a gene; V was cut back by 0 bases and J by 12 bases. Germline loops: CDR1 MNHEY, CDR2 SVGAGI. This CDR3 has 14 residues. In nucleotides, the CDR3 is TGTGCCAGCAGTTACTCGAGACAGGGGGACAGTCAGTACTTC. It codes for CASSYSRQGDSQYF.

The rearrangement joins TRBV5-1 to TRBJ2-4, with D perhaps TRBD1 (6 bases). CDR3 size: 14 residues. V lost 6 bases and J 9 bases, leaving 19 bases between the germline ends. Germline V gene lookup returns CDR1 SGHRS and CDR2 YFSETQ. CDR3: CASNRAGEGGIQYF. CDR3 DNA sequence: TGCGCCAGCAATCGGGCCGGAGAAGGGGGCATTCAGTACTTC.

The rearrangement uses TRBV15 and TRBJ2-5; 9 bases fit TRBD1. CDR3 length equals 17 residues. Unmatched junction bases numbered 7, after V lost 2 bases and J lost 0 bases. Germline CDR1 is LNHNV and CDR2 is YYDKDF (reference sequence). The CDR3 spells CATSRSAGQGNQETQYF. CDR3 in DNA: TGTGCCACCAGCAGATCTGCGGGACAGGGCAACCAAGAGACCCAGTACTTC.

The CDR3 DNA follows: TGCGCCAGCAGCCCGACAGGTCGCTCTAACTATGGCTACACCTTC. Translating it yields CASSPTGRSNYGYTF. The chain couples TRBV5-1 to TRBJ1-2; the D gene is possibly TRBD1 (6 bases). The CDR3 spans 15 residues. V was cut by 4 bases and J by 0 bases, with 13 bases left in between. Germline V lookup: CDR1 SGHRS, CDR2 YFSETQ. Supplemented by reference TRBV5-1 and TRBJ1-2, the full variable domain reads KAGVTQTPRYLIKTRGQQVTLSCSPISGHRSVSWYQQTPGQGLQFLFEYFSETQRNKGNFPGRFSGRQFSNSRSEMNVSTLELGDSALYLCASSPTGRSNYGYTFGSGTRLTVV.

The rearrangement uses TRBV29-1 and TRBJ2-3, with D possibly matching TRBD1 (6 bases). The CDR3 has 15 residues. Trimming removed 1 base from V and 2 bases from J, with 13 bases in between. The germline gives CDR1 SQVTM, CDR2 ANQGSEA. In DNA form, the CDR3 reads TGCAGCGTTGAAGCGGAAGGGACATTCACAGATACGCAGTATTTT. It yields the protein CSVEAEGTFTDTQYF.

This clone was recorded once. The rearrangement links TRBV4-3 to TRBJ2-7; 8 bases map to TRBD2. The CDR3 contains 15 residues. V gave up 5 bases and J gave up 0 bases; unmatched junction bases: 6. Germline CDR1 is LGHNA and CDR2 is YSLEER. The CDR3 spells CASSSLAGSSYEQYF. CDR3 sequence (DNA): TGCGCCAGCAGCTCGTTAGCGGGGAGCTCCTACGAGCAGTACTTC.

Here the CDR3 DNA reads TGTGCCAGCAGTGATGGAGCGCGTCAAAGCTCCTACAATGAGCAGTTCTTC. Residues: CASSDGARQSSYNEQFF. The gene calls are TRBV25-1 and TRBJ2-1; D gene unclear. V dropped 3 bases and J dropped 0 bases, with 15 bases sitting between them. Germline-derived CDR1 and CDR2 are MGHDK and SYGVNS. There are 17 residues in the CDR3.

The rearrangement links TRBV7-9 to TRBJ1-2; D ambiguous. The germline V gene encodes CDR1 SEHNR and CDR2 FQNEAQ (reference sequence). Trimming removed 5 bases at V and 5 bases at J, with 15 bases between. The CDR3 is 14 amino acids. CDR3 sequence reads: CASSPAGPAYGYTF. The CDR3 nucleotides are TGTGCCAGCAGCCCCGCTGGGCCCGCGTATGGCTACACCTTC.